Listed below are T cell receptor beta chains from one sample, sequenced in a study of monozygotic twins with inflammatory bowel disease. TCRdb re-called the 5' RACE reads, yielding one record per CDR3 amino acid sequence without DNA. Recorded here are 200,000 to 250,000 distinct CDR3 sequences; the top ten clones represent less than 9%. Sequenced input: blood. All receptors come from a human donor with ulcerative colitis or Crohn's disease, or a healthy co-twin of an affected twin (not recorded which). Each CDR3 is given with its conserved first and last residue.

j_call	v_call	cdr3_aa
TRBJ2-5	TRBV6-1	CASSEGELYQETQYF
TRBJ2-1	TRBV12-3/TRBV12-4	CASSLGQGIYNEQFF
TRBJ1-4	TRBV28	CASSPRNEKLFF
TRBJ2-3	TRBV11-2	CASSLVGGSDTQYF
TRBJ2-3	TRBV11-3	CASSLDPYDTQYF
TRBJ2-3	TRBV28	CASRPSGGGDTQYF
TRBJ1-3	TRBV7-2	CASSRVTGNTIYF
TRBJ1-3	TRBV15	CATSSGQSSGNTIYF
TRBJ2-7	TRBV2	CASRGGPYEQYF
TRBJ2-3	TRBV10-3	CAIRGTGTDTQYF
TRBJ1-4	TRBV12-3/TRBV12-4	CASSFSGGPNEKLFF
TRBJ2-1	TRBV14	CASSQNVPGTGNEQFF
TRBJ1-1	TRBV6-2/TRBV6-3	CASRPGQGAEAFF
TRBJ1-6	TRBV12-3/TRBV12-4	CASSSSTLLSAPLHF
TRBJ1-1	TRBV18	CASSPGESWTEAFF
TRBJ1-6	TRBV6-5	CASSYRENSPLHF
TRBJ2-7	TRBV6-5	CASSYSGTALSYEQYF
TRBJ1-1	TRBV5-1	CASSLTTNTEAFF
TRBJ2-2	TRBV7-9	CASRRDGPFGELFF
TRBJ1-5	TRBV30	CAWRSGQPNQPQHF
TRBJ2-1	TRBV7-9	CAVRGPANNEQFF
TRBJ2-3	TRBV5-5	CASSLGQYTDTQYF
TRBJ1-2	TRBV12-3/TRBV12-4	CASTGQGASGYTF
TRBJ1-1	TRBV27	CASSPSTGKRGKYTEAFF
TRBJ1-1	TRBV7-9	CASSFGQARTEAFF
TRBJ1-1	TRBV29-1	CSVALSSDTEAFF
TRBJ1-1	TRBV29-1	CSVDRRTEAFF
TRBJ2-4	TRBV3-1	CASSQGLAGAKNIQYF
TRBJ1-4	TRBV20-1	CSASGQLNEKLFF
TRBJ1-6	TRBV19	CASTPTEDNSPLHF
TRBJ1-2	TRBV19	CASSMGINYGYTF
TRBJ2-1	TRBV5-1	CASSSGARNEQFF
TRBJ1-1	TRBV6-5	CASSSTGAGNTEAFF